The sequence of this TCR beta chain was determined in a study of cytomegalovirus exposure and HLA in healthy donors. Study as a whole: The same platform was used for the roughly 130 validation repertoires as for the roughly 670 first-cohort repertoires, as reported in a later analysis.

A remark on this clone: Its antigen is still unknown.

Study findings and constraints: Specificity of a few CMV-associated chains for CMV antigens was verified in vitro. Reported performance of the classifier showed diagnosis of cytomegalovirus status with high specificity and sensitivity. The study recorded 164 TCR beta chains that were cytomegalovirus-associated.

Assay: immunoSEQ multiplex PCR; the TCRdb copy retains only in-frame clones and omits some. Among 150,000 to 200,000 clones listed, roughly 86% were seen once. CDR3 length: 14 amino acids. V lost 3 bases and J lost 7; bases outside the gene matches: 4. Germline CDR1 SGHTA, CDR2 FQGTGA. The TCR originated in a woman younger than 30 in good health and CMV-seronegative. The chain recombines TRBV7-3 with TRBJ2-1, with TRBD1 identical over 9 bases. The sequenced sample was PBMCs. CDR3: CASSLGQGLNEQFF. CDR3 coding DNA: TGTGCCAGCAGCTTGGGACAGGGTTTGAATGAGCAGTTCTTC.